This T cell receptor beta chain was profiled in a study of cytomegalovirus exposure and HLA in healthy donors. Whole-study findings and limits: Apart from CMV serostatus, no immune exposure information was available. Altogether, some 170 TCR beta chains were recorded as cytomegalovirus-associated.

A remark on this clone: The antigen is unknown.

The CDR3 consists of 13 residues. Germline assignment: CDR1 ENHRY and CDR2 SYGVKD. The V segment lost 10 bases and the J segment 0 bases; nucleotides outside the gene matches: 5. The PCR employed 60 Vbeta primers together with 13 Jbeta primers. Only in-frame clones appear in the TCRdb table, and some are missing; sequencing was by immunoSEQ multiplex PCR. This table holds approximately 100,000 clones, around 80% found once. This chain joins TRBV10-3 and TRBJ1-1; 7 bases map to TRBD1. The clonotype was recovered from a woman aged 18 to 35 in good health and CMV-seronegative. Sequencing was performed on PBMCs. The CDR3 coding sequence is TGTGCCAGTAACAGGGGAATGAACACTGAAGCTTTCTTT. Protein product: CASNRGMNTEAFF.